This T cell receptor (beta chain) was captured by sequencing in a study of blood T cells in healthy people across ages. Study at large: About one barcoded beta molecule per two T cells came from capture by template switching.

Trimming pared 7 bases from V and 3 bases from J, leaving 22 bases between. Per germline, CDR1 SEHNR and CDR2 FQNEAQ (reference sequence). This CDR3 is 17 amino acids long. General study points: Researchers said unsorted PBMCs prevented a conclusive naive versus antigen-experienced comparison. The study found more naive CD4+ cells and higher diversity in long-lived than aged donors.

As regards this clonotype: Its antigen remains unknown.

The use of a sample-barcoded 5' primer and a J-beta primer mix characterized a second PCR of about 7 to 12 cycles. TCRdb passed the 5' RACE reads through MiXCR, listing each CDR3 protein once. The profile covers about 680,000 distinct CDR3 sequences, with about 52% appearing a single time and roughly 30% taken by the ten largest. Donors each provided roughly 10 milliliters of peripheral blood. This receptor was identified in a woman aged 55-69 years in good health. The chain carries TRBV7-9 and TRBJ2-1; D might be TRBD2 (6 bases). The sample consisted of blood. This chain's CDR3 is CASTAEAGSLLYNEQFF. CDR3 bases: TGTGCCAGCACCGCAGAGGCCGGGAGCCTACTCTACAATGAGCAGTTCTTC.